By share, the clone carrying this T cell receptor (beta chain) ranks as medium-sized. Its matching antigen is unknown. This sample is part of a study of CD8 T cells in ankylosing spondylitis. Points from the study as a whole: Blood of patients with ankylosing spondylitis appeared to be characterized by a TCR beta motif of eight highly homologous variants. Enrichment of disease-linked clones was reportedly significant in matched ankylosing spondylitis synovial fluid.

TCRdb reprocessed the 5' RACE reads via MiXCR and lists one record per CDR3 protein. The sample lists 180,000 or so distinct CDR3 sequences, around a tenth occurring once. V lost 6 bases and J lost 4, with 12 bases in between. The CDR3 runs 12 residues. CDR1 is SQVTM, CDR2 ANQGSEA, per germline. The TCR comes from a male donor with ankylosing spondylitis or in good health (not recorded which). Sequencing input: blood, either unsorted or a sorted T cell fraction (not recorded which). The gene calls are TRBV29-1 and TRBJ2-5; TRBD2 might be the D (5 bases). The chain's CDR3 is CSVSGARETQYF. The CDR3 DNA sequence: TGCAGCGTGAGCGGAGCCAGAGAGACCCAGTACTTC.